Listed here are 29 T cell receptor beta chains from one sample, sequenced in a study of sequential checkpoint blockade in melanoma. Sample treatment: randomized to nivolumab then ipilimumab (arm A) or the reverse (arm B). Only in-frame clones appear in the TCRdb table, and some are missing; sequencing was by immunoSEQ multiplex PCR. The sample holds some 1,300 clones, approximately 18% seen once. The source was tumor tissue (inferred from file names), collected from a patient given nivolumab and ipilimumab in sequence. The receptors here all came from a human donor with melanoma.

The chain employs TRBV11-3 and TRBJ2-3; TRBD2 aligns across 11 bases. The ends lost 6 bases at V and 0 bases at J; junction bases unmatched: 5. The germline V gene encodes CDR1 SGHNT and CDR2 YENEEA. The CDR3 sequence is 16 residues long. CDR3 coding DNA: TGTGCCAGCAGTCCCATAGCGGGGGGGAGCACAGATACGCAGTATTTT. Protein sequence: CASSPIAGGSTDTQYF.

The chain is built from TRBV11-3 and TRBJ2-3; maybe TRBD1 (6 bases). V lost 2 bases and J lost 2, with 11 bases in between. This CDR3 region has 15 residues. Germline values: CDR1 SGHNT, CDR2 YENEEA. CDR3 DNA: TGTGCCAGCAGCTTAAGACAGGCACTCACAGATACGCAGTATTTT. It specifies CASSLRQALTDTQYF.

This clone was picked up many times. This chain links TRBV11-3 with TRBJ2-7; 11 bases are shared with TRBD1. V shed 5 bases and J 0 bases; nucleotides not matched to a gene: 6. The CDR3 is made up of 16 amino acids. Germline V gives CDR1 SGHNT, CDR2 YENEEA. The CDR3 sequence: CASSPNGQGASYEQYF. The CDR3 DNA reads as TGTGCCAGCAGCCCTAATGGACAGGGGGCCTCCTACGAGCAGTACTTC.

By its share, this clone is medium-sized (0.01 to 0.1%). V and J are TRBV11-3 and TRBJ2-5, with D unresolved. This CDR3 is 14 amino acids long. The germline V gene has CDR1 SGHNT and CDR2 YENEEA. Trimming pared 5 bases from V and 4 bases from J, leaving 14 bases between. The CDR3 nucleotides are TGTGCCAGCAGCCCCCTCCCCGGCGGAGAGACCCAGTACTTC. Amino acid sequence: CASSPLPGGETQYF.

The CDR3: CASSVGRRYTDTQYF. The CDR3 DNA reads as TGCGCCAGCAGTGTTGGCCGCCGATACACAGATACGCAGTATTTT. The rearrangement joins TRBV10-2 to TRBJ2-3; D is undetermined. CDR3 length: 15 amino acids. Germline V gene sequence: CDR1 WSHSY, CDR2 SAAADI. Deletions cut 4 bases from V and 2 bases from J, with 13 bases between.

This clone has more than one count but fewer than ten. The chain couples TRBV6-8 to TRBJ2-2; perhaps D is TRBD1 or TRBD2 (5 bases each). The ends were cut back, 11 bases at V and 3 bases at J, with 16 bases in the middle. The germline gives CDR1 MNHGY, CDR2 SAAAGT. CDR3 length equals 14 residues. The DNA for the CDR3 is TGTGCCGTCCGAGGGACCTCTGACACCGGGGAGCTGTTTTTT. Protein: CAVRGTSDTGELFF.

By sample fraction, this clone is medium-sized. The CDR3 spells CASSLEAAATGELFF. The CDR3 DNA follows: TGTGCCAGCAGCTTAGAGGCCGCTGCCACCGGGGAGCTGTTTTTT. The chain joins TRBV11-3 to TRBJ2-2; D gene unclear. CDR1 and CDR2 from the germline V gene are SGHNT and YENEEA. The CDR3 is 15 residues long. The V and J ends lost 0 bases and 4 bases respectively, with 9 bases between them.

CDR3 amino acids: CASSEGNGREILETQYF. CDR3 DNA sequence: TGTGCCAGCAGTGAGGGTAATGGGCGGGAGATTTTAGAGACCCAGTACTTC. The J gene is TRBJ2-5, the V gene TRBV6-8, with 7 bases identical to TRBD2. Germline V lookup: CDR1 MNHGY, CDR2 SAAAGT. CDR3 length: 17 residues. The J segment lost 4 bases and the V segment lost 5 bases, leaving 16 bases of the junction unmatched.

This clone is large within its sample. The rearrangement links TRBV11-3 to TRBJ1-3; perhaps TRBD1 as D (5 bases). The CDR3 loop spans 14 amino acids. CDR1 and CDR2 from the germline V gene are SGHNT and YENEEA. The V and J ends lost 5 bases and 0 bases respectively, with 8 bases between them. The CDR3 nucleotides are TGTGCCAGCAGCCCCGACAGCTCTGGAAACACCATATATTTT. Protein: CASSPDSSGNTIYF. The full variable domain, rest sourced from reference TRBV11-3 and TRBJ1-3, is EAGVVQSPRYKIIEKKQPVAFWCNPISGHNTLYWYLQNLGQGPELLIRYENEEAVDDSQLPKDRFSAERLKGVDSTLKIQPAELGDSAVYLCASSPDSSGNTIYFGEGSWLTVV.

This clone turned up a few times. The CDR3 bases are TGTGCCAGCAGCGCACAGGGTGGAGAGACCCAGTACTTC. It is translated as CASSAQGGETQYF. The chain links TRBV9 to TRBJ2-5; possible D gene TRBD1, 6 bases. CDR1 is SGDLS and CDR2 is YYNGEE in the germline V gene. Trimming left V 3 bases short and J 4 bases short, with 10 bases between. The CDR3 runs to 13 residues.

This clone is labeled as medium-sized. The chain carries TRBV9 and TRBJ2-7; no firm D call. V lost 4 bases and J 5 bases, leaving 10 bases between the germline ends. This CDR3 has 12 amino acids. Germline assignment: CDR1 SGDLS and CDR2 YYNGEE. The CDR3, as DNA: TGTGCCAGCAGCCCTTCGTCCCACGAGCAGTACTTC. Protein: CASSPSSHEQYF.

This clone is medium-sized. The chain has TRBV5-3 and TRBJ2-3; the D gene could be TRBD1 or TRBD2 (5 bases each). TRBV5-3 is flagged as an ORF with uncertain function. The CDR3 spans 14 residues. Trimming removed 0 bases from V and 10 bases from J, with 15 bases in between. In DNA, the CDR3 is TGTGCCAGAAGCTTGGGAGGGGACGTCCCATCGCAGTATTTT. It codes for CARSLGGDVPSQYF.

Relative to its sample, this clone is medium-sized. The chain links TRBV6-8 to TRBJ2-1; a weak D match, TRBD2 (5 bases). Trimming took 7 bases from V and 5 from J, leaving 12 bases between them. Germline V lookup: CDR1 MNHGY, CDR2 SAAAGT. The CDR3 sequence is 13 residues long. Here the CDR3 DNA reads TGTGCCAGCAACCTCCGGGATAACAATGAGCAGTTCTTC. Amino acids: CASNLRDNNEQFF.

This clone was observed once. The chain uses TRBV5-1 and TRBJ1-4, with D unclear. This CDR3 has 14 amino acids. Trimming stripped 6 bases from V and 3 bases from J, with 12 bases between. CDR1 is SGHRS, CDR2 YFSETQ, per germline. The CDR3 DNA reads TGCGCCAGCATGGAGGGTCGGGCTAATGAAAAACTGTTTTTT. Its protein product is CASMEGRANEKLFF.

This clone was found a few times. The V call is TRBV7-7, the J call TRBJ2-7; 7 bases are a match to TRBD1. The CDR3 consists of 19 residues. Germline V gene lookup returns CDR1 SSHAT and CDR2 FNYEAQ (reference sequence). The V gene end was trimmed by 5 bases and the J gene end by 4 bases; junction bases not matched to a gene: 23. The CDR3 region has the DNA TGTGCCAGCAGCCCGGGATGGGGGACAGCCGAGGGGGTAGGATACGAGCAGTACTTC. Translated: CASSPGWGTAEGVGYEQYF.

The table lists this clone with a few counts. A junction end diverges from the germline sequence, so it may reflect a read error. The chain couples TRBV6-8 to TRBJ1-1, with 7 bases that match TRBD1. This CDR3 region has 14 residues. The germline V gene has CDR1 MNHGY and CDR2 SAAAGT. The CDR3 reads CAISISTGEAEAFF. Here the CDR3 DNA reads TGTGCCATCAGTATCTCAACAGGGGAGGCTGAAGCTTTCTTT.

CDR3: CASSGIAGGLGELFF. The CDR3 nucleotides read TGTGCCAGCAGCGGGATAGCGGGGGGACTCGGGGAGCTGTTTTTT. The rearrangement joins TRBV9 to TRBJ2-2; 10 nucleotides align to TRBD2. The germline V gene encodes CDR1 SGDLS and CDR2 YYNGEE. The V segment lost 3 bases and the J segment 7 bases; nucleotides outside the gene matches: 6. This CDR3 is built from 15 residues.

By proportion, this clone is medium-sized. This chain joins TRBV23-1 and TRBJ2-1; 7 nucleotides match TRBD1. TRBV23-1 is an ORF, with its function uncertain. The CDR3 contains 15 residues. The V gene end was trimmed by 6 bases and the J gene end by 7 bases; junction bases not matched to a gene: 12. The CDR3 DNA is TGCGCCAGCAGCCAAGAAGGCGGCAGGGGGAATGAGCAGTTCTTC. Translated: CASSQEGGRGNEQFF.

This clone was detected a few times. J is TRBJ2-2 and V is TRBV6-8; 14 nucleotides match TRBD2. The CDR3 length is 18 residues. The germline V gene encodes CDR1 MNHGY and CDR2 SAAAGT. Losses at the gene ends were 6 bases for V and 4 bases for J; bases not matched to a gene: 10. CDR3 sequence reads: CASRSTSGGAEATGELFF. CDR3 bases: TGTGCCAGCAGGTCGACTAGCGGGGGGGCCGAGGCCACCGGGGAGCTGTTTTTT.

This clone ranks as medium-sized (0.01 to 0.1%). The chain carries TRBV9 and TRBJ1-5; TRBD1 matches 9 bases. The CDR3 spans 16 residues. Germline loops: CDR1 SGDLS, CDR2 YYNGEE. V was pared by 3 bases and J by 1 base, with 5 bases of the junction left unmatched. CDR3 region: CASSDRTGASNQPQHF. DNA for the CDR3: TGTGCCAGCAGCGATCGGACAGGGGCGAGCAATCAGCCCCAGCATTTT.

This clone is categorized as large. The DNA of the CDR3 is TGTGCCAGCAGCCAAACCCTCATTGTGAACACTGAAGCTTTCTTT. It translates to CASSQTLIVNTEAFF. V is TRBV11-3 and J is TRBJ1-1; D not certain. Germline CDR1 is SGHNT and CDR2 is YENEEA. The CDR3 is 15 residues long. Trimming cost V 5 bases and J 0 bases, with 13 bases left between them.

This clone is medium-sized (0.01 to 0.1%) within its sample. The rearrangement uses TRBV11-3 and TRBJ1-2; 9 nucleotides line up with TRBD1. V dropped 5 bases and J dropped 2; count of bases not matched to a gene: 6. The CDR3 loop spans 15 amino acids. Per the germline V gene, CDR1 is SGHNT and CDR2 is YENEEA. CDR3 sequence (DNA): TGTGCCAGCAGCGGTCTCGGACAGGGGAACTATGGCTACACCTTC. Amino acids: CASSGLGQGNYGYTF.

This clone came up a few times. The chain is built from TRBV9 and TRBJ1-5; D gene uncertain. Germline V CDR1 and CDR2: SGDLS, YYNGEE. The CDR3 covers 17 residues. V was pared by 5 bases and J by 0 bases, with 18 bases between. CDR3 protein: CASSEALGLYSNQPQHF. The CDR3 DNA is TGTGCCAGCAGTGAAGCTCTGGGCCTATATAGCAATCAGCCCCAGCATTTT.

A few counts support this clone. The J gene is TRBJ2-5, the V gene TRBV6-8; TRBD1 matches 11 bases. V was clipped by 7 bases and J by 2 bases; unmatched bases: 9. CDR1 and CDR2 from the germline V gene are MNHGY and SAAAGT. The length of the CDR3 is 16 residues. The CDR3 nucleotides read TGTGCCAGCACCGACTCGGGACAGGGGGGTCAAGAGACCCAGTACTTC. This codes for CASTDSGQGGQETQYF.

The chain carries TRBV14 and TRBJ1-2; D is ambiguous. The CDR3 runs to 14 residues. V dropped 1 base and J dropped 3 bases, with 9 bases sitting between them. The germline gives CDR1 SGHDN, CDR2 FVKESK. The CDR3 spells CASSQAWSDYGYTF. Here the CDR3 DNA reads TGTGCCAGCAGCCAAGCTTGGTCAGACTATGGCTACACCTTC.

This clone was observed a handful of times. The CDR3 nucleotides are TGTGCCAGCAGTCAGGGGTTGGACACCGGGGAGCTGTTTTTT. Translating gives CASSQGLDTGELFF. The chain carries TRBV6-8 and TRBJ2-2, with a possible D match to TRBD1 (6 bases). V dropped 5 bases and J dropped 3 bases, with 10 bases sitting between them. Germline-derived CDR1 and CDR2 are MNHGY and SAAAGT. This CDR3 has 14 residues.

This clone was observed a few times. This chain joins TRBV11-3 and TRBJ2-1, with TRBD1 identical over 10 bases. Losses at the gene ends were 2 bases for V and 4 bases for J; bases not matched to a gene: 11. This CDR3 has 18 residues. Germline V gene lookup returns CDR1 SGHNT and CDR2 YENEEA. Written as DNA, the CDR3 is TGTGCCAGCAGCTTACTTTTCACCGGACAGGGGGATTACAATGAGCAGTTCTTC. Amino acids: CASSLLFTGQGDYNEQFF.

This clone is judged medium-sized. The rearrangement uses TRBV12-2 and TRBJ1-1; the D call of TRBD1 is as the table states it, not checked on the DNA. TRBV12-2 is marked as a pseudogene. The CDR3 extends over 15 amino acids. CDR3 amino acids: CATETRTGRHGEAFF. DNA for the CDR3: TGTGCCACCGAAACTAGGACAGGCCGCCATGGTGAAGCTTTCTTT.

In its sample, this clone was seen a few times. CDR3 residues: CASSPLDRNTGELFF. DNA of the CDR3: TGTGCCAGCAGTCCTCTGGACAGGAACACCGGGGAGCTGTTTTTT. The chain uses TRBV9 and TRBJ2-2, with TRBD1 as a possible D gene (6 bases). CDR1 SGDLS and CDR2 YYNGEE come from the germline V gene. V was cut by 5 bases and J by 1 base, with 12 bases left in between. The CDR3 sequence is 15 residues long.